What follows describes a single TCR beta chain. TCRdb's table, derived via immunoSEQ multiplex PCR, lists solely in-frame clones and lacks some. The sample records more than 450,000 clones, 87% being singletons. Germline lookup yields CDR1 MDHEN and CDR2 SYDVKM. The CDR3 has 15 amino acids. V was clipped by 7 bases and J by 7 bases; unmatched bases: 11. The source of the sample is a study of blood T cell repertoires in COVID-19. Recovered Cohort 3 donors showed two negative PCRs, clearance, or symptom resolution. Input material: PBMCs or T cells enriched from blood (not recorded which). This chain joins TRBV28 and TRBJ2-4, with 9 bases aligning to TRBD1. The origin of this receptor is a woman aged 18-29 years who had recovered from COVID-19. DNA for the CDR3: TGTGCCAGCATGGGGGACAGGGCGAATAAGAACATTCAGTACTTC. Translating it yields CASMGDRANKNIQYF.